The T cell receptor (beta chain) under discussion was sequenced for a study of cytomegalovirus exposure and HLA in healthy donors. PCR employed 60 Vbeta and 13 Jbeta primers. Clones were read by immunoSEQ multiplex PCR, and TCRdb kept only the in-frame ones, dropping some. Of about 90,000 clones listed, just over 65% are singletons. CDR3 size: 12 residues. V was shortened by 1 base and J by 8 bases, with 8 bases between the two germline ends. Germline V gives CDR1 LGHNA, CDR2 YNFKEQ. The sample comprised PBMCs. The chain joins TRBV4-2 to TRBJ1-2; unclear D gene. The receptor was derived from a man younger than 40 in good health and CMV-seronegative. CDR3 protein: CASSQGGEGYTF. The CDR3 nucleotides read TGTGCCAGCAGCCAAGGAGGAGAGGGCTACACCTTC.